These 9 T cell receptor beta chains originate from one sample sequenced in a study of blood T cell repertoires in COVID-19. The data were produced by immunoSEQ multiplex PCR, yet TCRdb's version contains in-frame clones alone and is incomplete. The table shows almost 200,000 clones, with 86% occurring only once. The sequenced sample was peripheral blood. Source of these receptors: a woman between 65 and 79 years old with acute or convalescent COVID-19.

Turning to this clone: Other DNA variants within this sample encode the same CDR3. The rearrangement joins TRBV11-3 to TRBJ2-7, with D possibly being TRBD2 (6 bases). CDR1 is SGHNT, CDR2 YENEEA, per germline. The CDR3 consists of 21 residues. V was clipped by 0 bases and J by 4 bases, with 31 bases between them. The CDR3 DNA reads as TGTGCCAGCAGCTTAGATTTGGTTGGGGAGGCAGCCCGAGGGAGGAGGTACGAGCAGTACTTC. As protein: CASSLDLVGEAARGRRYEQYF.

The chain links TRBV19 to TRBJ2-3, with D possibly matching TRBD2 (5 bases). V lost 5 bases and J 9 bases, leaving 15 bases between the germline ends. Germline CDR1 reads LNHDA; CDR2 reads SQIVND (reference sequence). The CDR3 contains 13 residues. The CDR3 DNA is TGTGCCAGTAGTGCGTCGAGGGAAGACACGCAGTATTTT. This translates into CASSASREDTQYF. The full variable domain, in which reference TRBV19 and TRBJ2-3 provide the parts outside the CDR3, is DGGITQSPKYLFRKEGQNVTLSCEQNLNHDAMYWYRQDPGQGLRLIYYSQIVNDFQKGDIAEGYSVSREKKESFPLTVTSAQKNPTAFYLCASSASREDTQYFGPGTRLTVL.

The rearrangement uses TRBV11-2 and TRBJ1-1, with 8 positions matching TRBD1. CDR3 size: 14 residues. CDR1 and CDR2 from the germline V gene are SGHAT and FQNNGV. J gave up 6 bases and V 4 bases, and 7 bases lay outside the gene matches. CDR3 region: CASSSRGRGAEAFF. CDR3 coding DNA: TGTGCCAGCAGCTCCAGGGGGCGAGGGGCTGAAGCTTTCTTT.

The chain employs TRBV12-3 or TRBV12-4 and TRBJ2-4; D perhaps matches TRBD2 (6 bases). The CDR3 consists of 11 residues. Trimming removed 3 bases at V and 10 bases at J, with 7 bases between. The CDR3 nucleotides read TGTGCCAGCAGTTTGGAGGGGATTCAGTACTTC. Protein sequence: CASSLEGIQYF.

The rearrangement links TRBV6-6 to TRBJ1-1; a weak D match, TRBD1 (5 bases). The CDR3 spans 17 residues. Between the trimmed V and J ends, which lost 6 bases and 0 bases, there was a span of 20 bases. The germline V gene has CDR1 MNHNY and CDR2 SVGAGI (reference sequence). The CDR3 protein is CASSRLVTGLMNTEAFF. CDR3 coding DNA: TGTGCCAGCAGCCGACTCGTTACAGGTCTTATGAACACTGAAGCTTTCTTT.

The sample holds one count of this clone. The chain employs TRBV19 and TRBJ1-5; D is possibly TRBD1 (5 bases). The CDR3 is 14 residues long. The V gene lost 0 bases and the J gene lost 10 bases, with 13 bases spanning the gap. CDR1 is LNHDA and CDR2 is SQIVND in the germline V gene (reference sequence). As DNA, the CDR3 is TGTGCCAGTAGTATAGATCCGACCGGGGGACCCCAGCATTTT. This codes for CASSIDPTGGPQHF.

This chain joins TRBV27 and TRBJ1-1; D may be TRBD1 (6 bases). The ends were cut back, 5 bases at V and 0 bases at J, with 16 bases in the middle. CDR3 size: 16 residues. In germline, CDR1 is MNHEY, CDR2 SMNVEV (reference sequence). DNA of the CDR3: TGTGCCAGCAGTCCATACAGGGTCCCGTTGAACACTGAAGCTTTCTTT. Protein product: CASSPYRVPLNTEAFF.

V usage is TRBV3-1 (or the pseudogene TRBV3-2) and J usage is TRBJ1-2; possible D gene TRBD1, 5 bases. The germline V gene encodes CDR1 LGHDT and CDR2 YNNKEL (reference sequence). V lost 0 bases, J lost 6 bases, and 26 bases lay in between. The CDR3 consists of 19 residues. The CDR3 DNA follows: TGTGCCAGCAGCCAAGACCTCGTCGGCGCTGCCAGGGCGCTTGATGGCTACACCTTC. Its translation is CASSQDLVGAARALDGYTF.

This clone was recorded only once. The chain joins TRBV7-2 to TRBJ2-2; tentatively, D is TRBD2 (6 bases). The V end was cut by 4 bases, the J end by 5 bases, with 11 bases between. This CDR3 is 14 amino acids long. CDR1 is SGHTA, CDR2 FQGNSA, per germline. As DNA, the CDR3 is TGTGCCAGCAGCTCCCGGGGGAGAACCGGGGAGCTGTTTTTT. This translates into CASSSRGRTGELFF. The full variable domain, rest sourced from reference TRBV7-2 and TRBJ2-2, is GAGVSQSPSNKVTEKGKDVELRCDPISGHTALYWYRQSLGQGLEFLIYFQGNSAPDKSGLPSDRFSAERTGGSVSTLTIQRTQQEDSAVYLCASSSRGRTGELFFGEGSRLTVL.